The sequence of this T cell receptor (beta chain) was determined in a study of T cells in Graves' hyperthyroidism and ophthalmopathy. Fresh peripheral blood, around 9.3 ml of it, supplied the PBMCs. This CDR3 region has 13 residues. Looked up from germline, CDR1 is SGHRS and CDR2 is YFSETQ. V was clipped by 4 bases and J by 3 bases; unmatched bases: 3. This clonotype appeared many times. From RNA transcripts, TCR beta CDR3 regions were amplified. A set of HTBI primers served as the primers for a first-round RT-PCR of the TCR CDR3. One entry per CDR3 protein results from TCRdb running MiXCR on the multiplex PCR reads. The top ten clones hold approximately 23% of a sample with hundreds of thousands of distinct CDR3 sequences, around 14% of them seen once.

The chain joins TRBV5-1 to TRBJ2-5, with TRBD1 identical over 7 bases. The sequence was collected from a woman in her twenties or thirties with Graves' hyperthyroidism. The sample consisted of blood. The DNA for the CDR3 is TGCGCCAGCAGCGGGACAGTCGAAGAGACCCAGTACTTC. This encodes CASSGTVEETQYF. The whole variable domain, filled in from reference TRBV5-1 and TRBJ2-5, reads KAGVTQTPRYLIKTRGQQVTLSCSPISGHRSVSWYQQTPGQGLQFLFEYFSETQRNKGNFPGRFSGRQFSNSRSEMNVSTLELGDSALYLCASSGTVEETQYFGPGTRLLVL.